The clone carrying this TCR beta chain was recorded only once. Its antigen is unidentified. Germline V gives CDR1 MGHDK, CDR2 SYGVNS. This CDR3 contains 12 residues. V was shortened by 1 base and J by 6 bases, with 6 bases between the two germline ends. Next came a second PCR, run for about 7 to 12 cycles, which used a sample-barcoded 5' primer along with a J-beta primer mix. TCRdb re-called the 5' RACE reads with MiXCR, one entry per CDR3 protein. The table shows roughly 800,000 distinct CDR3 sequences, with 25% occurring only once. These data originate in a study of blood T cells in healthy people across ages. Study-level findings and limits: More naive CD4+ cells and higher diversity were found in long-lived than in aged donors.

These sequences were also reported in another study, on T cells of mothers and their children.

V usage is TRBV25-1 and J usage is TRBJ1-2; unclear D gene. The receptor comes from a boy aged 5 to 17 in good health. The sequencing input was blood. The CDR3, as DNA: TGTGCCAGCAGTGAATGGGGAAATGGCTACACCTTC. Amino acid sequence: CASSEWGNGYTF.